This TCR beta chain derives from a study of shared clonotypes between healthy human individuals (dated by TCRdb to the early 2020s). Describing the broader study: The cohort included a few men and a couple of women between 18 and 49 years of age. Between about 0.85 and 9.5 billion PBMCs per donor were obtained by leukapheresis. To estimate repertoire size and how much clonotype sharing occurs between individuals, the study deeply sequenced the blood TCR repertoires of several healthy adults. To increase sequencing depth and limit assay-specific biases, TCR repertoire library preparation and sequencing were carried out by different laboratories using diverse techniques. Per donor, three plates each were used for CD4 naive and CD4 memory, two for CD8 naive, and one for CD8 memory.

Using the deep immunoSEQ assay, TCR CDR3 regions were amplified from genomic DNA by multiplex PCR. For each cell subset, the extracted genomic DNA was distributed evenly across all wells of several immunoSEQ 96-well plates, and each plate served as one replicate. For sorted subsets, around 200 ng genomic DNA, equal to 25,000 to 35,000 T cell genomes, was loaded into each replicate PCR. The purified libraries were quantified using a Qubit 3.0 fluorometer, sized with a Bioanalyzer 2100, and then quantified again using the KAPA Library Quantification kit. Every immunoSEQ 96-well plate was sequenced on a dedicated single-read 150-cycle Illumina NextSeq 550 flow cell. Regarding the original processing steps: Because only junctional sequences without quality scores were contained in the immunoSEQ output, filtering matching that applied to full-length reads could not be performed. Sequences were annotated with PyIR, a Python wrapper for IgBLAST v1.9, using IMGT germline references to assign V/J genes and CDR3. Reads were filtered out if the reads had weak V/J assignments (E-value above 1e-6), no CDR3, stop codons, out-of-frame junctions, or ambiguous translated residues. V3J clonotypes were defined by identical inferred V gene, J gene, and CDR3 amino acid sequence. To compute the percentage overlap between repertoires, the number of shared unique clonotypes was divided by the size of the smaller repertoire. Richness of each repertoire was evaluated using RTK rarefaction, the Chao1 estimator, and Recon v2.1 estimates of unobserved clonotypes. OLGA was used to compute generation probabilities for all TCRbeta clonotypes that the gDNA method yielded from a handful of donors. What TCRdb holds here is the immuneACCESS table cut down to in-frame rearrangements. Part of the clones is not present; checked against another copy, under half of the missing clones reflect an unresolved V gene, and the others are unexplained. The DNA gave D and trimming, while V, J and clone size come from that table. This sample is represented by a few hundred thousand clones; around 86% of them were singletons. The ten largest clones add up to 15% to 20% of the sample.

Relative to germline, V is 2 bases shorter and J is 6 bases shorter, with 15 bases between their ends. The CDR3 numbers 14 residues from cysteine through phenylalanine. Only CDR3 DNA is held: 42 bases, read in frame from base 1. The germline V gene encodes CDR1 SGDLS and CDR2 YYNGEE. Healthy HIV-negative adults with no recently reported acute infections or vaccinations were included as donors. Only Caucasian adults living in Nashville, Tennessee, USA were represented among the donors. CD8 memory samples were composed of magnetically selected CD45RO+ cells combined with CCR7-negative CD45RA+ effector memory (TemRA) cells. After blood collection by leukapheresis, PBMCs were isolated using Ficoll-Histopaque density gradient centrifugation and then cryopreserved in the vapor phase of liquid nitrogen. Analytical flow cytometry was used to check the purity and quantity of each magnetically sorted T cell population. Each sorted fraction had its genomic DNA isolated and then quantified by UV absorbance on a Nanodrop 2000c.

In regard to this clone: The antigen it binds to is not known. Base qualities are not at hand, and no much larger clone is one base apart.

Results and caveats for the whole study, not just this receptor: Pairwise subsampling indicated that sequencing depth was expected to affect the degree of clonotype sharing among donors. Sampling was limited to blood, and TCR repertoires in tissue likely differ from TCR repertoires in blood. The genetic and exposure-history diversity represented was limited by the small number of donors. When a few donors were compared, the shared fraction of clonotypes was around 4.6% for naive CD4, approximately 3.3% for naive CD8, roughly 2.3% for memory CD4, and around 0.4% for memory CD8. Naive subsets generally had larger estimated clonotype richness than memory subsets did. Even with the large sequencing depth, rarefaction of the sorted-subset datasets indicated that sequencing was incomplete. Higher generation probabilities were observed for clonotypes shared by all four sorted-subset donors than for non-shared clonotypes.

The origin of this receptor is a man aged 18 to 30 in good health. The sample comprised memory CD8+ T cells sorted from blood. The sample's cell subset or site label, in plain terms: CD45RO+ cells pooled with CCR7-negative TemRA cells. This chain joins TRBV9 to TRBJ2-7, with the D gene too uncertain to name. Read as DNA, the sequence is TGTGCCAGCAGCGTTACAGACAACTCCCCCGAGCAGTACTTC. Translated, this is CASSVTDNSPEQYF.